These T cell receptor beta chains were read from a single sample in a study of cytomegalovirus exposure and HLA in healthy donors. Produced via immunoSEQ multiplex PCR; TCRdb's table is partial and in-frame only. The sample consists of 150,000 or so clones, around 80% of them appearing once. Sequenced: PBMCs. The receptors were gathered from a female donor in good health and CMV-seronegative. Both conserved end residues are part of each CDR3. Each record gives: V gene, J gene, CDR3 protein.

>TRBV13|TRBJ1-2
CASSLGLQVSGDGYTF
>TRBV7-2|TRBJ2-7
CASSLDHRSYEQYF
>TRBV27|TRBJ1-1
CASSLTANTEAFF
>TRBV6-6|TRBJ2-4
CASNKGEGARYIQYF
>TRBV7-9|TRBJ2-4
CASRPGQGVGKNIQYF
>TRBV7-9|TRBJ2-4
CASSPPGGSGKLAKNIQYF
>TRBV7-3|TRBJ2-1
CASSSNRLIGEQFF
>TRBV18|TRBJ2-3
CASSPSGSVADTQYF
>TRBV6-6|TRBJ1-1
CASNWEGRVNTEAFF
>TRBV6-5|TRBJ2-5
CASSYSDSQETQYF